This T cell receptor beta chain appears in the sequencing data of a study of blood T cells in healthy people across ages. Looking at the study overall: Template switching retrieved approximately one barcoded beta molecule for each two T cells.

The germline V and J ends were trimmed by 0 bases and 3 bases, with 16 bases remaining between them. The CDR3 runs 17 residues. CDR1 and CDR2 from the germline V gene are SEHNR and FQNEAQ (reference sequence). This clonotype was found a few times. Its antigen is undetermined. The second PCR ran roughly 7 to 12 cycles with a sample-barcoded 5' primer and J-beta primers. Every single cDNA molecule received a tag from a template-switch adaptor with 12 random nucleotides. Every sample gave at least 2.5 million paired-end reads containing CDR3. TCRdb ran MiXCR on the 5' RACE reads and lists one entry per CDR3 protein. The table shows 1.4 million or so distinct CDR3 sequences, with roughly 43% occurring only once. General study points: Roughly linearly, TCR beta diversity per million T cells fell as age increased.

V and J are TRBV7-9 and TRBJ2-3; D is perhaps TRBD1 (5 bases). The TCR comes from a young woman in good health. Sequencing input: blood. As DNA, the CDR3 is TGTGCCAGCAGCTTAGCGATGGGGCAGGTGGTGACAGATACGCAGTATTTT. Protein: CASSLAMGQVVTDTQYF.